This paragraph covers one TCR beta chain sequence. The entry originates in a study of T-cell reconstitution after alpha-beta-depleted transplantation in children. Unique molecular identifiers were incorporated when the TCRbeta library was constructed. TCRdb independently ran MiXCR on the PCR reads; one entry per CDR3 protein. The top ten hold about 4% of the sample, which has some 590,000 distinct CDR3 sequences, 8% to 11% seen once. The CDR3 extends over 14 amino acids. Trimming took 7 bases from V and 2 from J, leaving 13 bases between them. CDR1 is LNHDA, CDR2 SQIVND, per germline (reference sequence).

This chain connects TRBV19 to TRBJ2-3; possible D gene TRBD2, 6 bases. The TCR comes from a human donor who donated a stem cell graft to a child with acute myeloid leukemia. The sequenced sample was PBMCs from the stem cell graft donor, obtained from the stem cell graft. The CDR3 sequence is CASKTGTHTDTQYF. CDR3 DNA sequence: TGTGCCAGTAAAACCGGGACTCACACAGATACGCAGTATTTT. Combining the CDR3 with reference TRBV19 and TRBJ2-3 gives the whole variable domain DGGITQSPKYLFRKEGQNVTLSCEQNLNHDAMYWYRQDPGQGLRLIYYSQIVNDFQKGDIAEGYSVSREKKESFPLTVTSAQKNPTAFYLCASKTGTHTDTQYFGPGTRLTVL.